This T cell receptor (beta chain) is from a study of identical twins. Comments on this clonotype: Its specificity is unknown.

Each CDR3 protein is one row after TCRdb ran MiXCR on the 5' RACE reads. The sample records 300,000 to 400,000 distinct CDR3 sequences, 12% being singletons. Overall study findings and caveats: One should note that invariant MAIT and iNKT cells could partly confound zero-insertion analyses. Low generation probability was overrepresented in out-of-frame alpha sequences shared by twins.

With V trimmed by 2 bases and J by 4 bases, 11 bases remained unmatched. CDR3 length: 17 residues. Germline V gene data show CDR1 as MNHEY and CDR2 as SVGAGI. These data also formed part of another study, on yellow fever vaccine responses in identical twins.

The origin of this receptor is a woman aged 18-29 years in good health. The V and J genes are TRBV6-5 and TRBJ2-7; 10 bases map to TRBD2. The sample taken for sequencing was CD8+ T cells sorted from blood. CDR3 DNA: TGTGCCAGCAGTTACCCCGTAGCGGGGGGTGGACCTTACGAGCAGTACTTC. Translation: CASSYPVAGGGPYEQYF.